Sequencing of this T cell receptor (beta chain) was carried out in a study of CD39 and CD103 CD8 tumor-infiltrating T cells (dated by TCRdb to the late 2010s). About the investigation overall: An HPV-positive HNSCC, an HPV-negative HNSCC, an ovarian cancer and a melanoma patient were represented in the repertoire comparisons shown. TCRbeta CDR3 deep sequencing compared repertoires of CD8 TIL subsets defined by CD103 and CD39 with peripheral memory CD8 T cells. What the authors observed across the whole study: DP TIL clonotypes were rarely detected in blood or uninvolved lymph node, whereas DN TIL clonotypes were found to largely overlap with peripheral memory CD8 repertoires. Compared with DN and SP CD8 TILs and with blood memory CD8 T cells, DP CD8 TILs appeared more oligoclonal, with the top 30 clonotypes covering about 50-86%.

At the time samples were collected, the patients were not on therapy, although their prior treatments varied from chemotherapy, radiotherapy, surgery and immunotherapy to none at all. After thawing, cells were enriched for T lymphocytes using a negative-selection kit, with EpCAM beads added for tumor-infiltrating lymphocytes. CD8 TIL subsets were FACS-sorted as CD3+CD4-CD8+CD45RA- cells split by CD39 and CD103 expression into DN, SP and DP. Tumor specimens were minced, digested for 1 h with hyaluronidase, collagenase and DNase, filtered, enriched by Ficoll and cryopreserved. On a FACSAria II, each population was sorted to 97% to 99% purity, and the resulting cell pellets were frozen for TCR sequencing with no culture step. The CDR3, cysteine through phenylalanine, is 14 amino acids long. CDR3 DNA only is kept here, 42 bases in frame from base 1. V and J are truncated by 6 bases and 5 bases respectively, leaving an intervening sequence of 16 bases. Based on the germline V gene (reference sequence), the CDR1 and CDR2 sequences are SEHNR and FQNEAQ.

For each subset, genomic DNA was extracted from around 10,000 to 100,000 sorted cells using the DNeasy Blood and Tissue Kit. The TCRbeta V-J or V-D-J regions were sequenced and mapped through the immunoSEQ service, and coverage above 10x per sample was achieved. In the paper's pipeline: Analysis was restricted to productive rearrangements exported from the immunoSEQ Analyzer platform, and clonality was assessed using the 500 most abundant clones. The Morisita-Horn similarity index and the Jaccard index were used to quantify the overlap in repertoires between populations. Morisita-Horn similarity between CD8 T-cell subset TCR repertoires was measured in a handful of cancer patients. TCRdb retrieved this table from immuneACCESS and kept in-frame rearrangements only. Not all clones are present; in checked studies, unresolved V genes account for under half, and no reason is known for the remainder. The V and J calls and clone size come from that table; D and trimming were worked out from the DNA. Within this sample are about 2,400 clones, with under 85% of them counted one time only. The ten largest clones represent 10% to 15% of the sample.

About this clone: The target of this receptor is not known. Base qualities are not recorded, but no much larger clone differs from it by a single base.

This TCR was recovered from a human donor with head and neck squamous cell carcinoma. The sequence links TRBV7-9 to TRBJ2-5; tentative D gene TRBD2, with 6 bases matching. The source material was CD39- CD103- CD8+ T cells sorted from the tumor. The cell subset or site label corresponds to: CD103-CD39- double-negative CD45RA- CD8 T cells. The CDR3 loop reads CASRGADSGETQYF. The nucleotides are TGTGCCAGCAGGGGTGCCGACAGCGGGGAGACCCAGTACTTC.